Listed here are 21 T cell receptor beta chains from one sample, sequenced in a study of regulatory T cells in long-lasting Graves disease (dated by TCRdb to the early 2020s). Libraries came from multiplex PCR. For sequencing, an Illumina HiSeq 4000 was employed. To build TCR beta libraries, CDR3 regions were amplified by Arm-PCR using iRepertoire HTBI primers. The raw public reads went through TCRdb reprocessing: fastp at Q25, MiXCR clone calling, in-frame beta chains kept. Under each unique CDR3 protein, matching rows form one entry showing the most common genes and DNA. Here the sample has 400,000 to 500,000 distinct CDR3 sequences; less than 25% occur a single time. Over 7.5% of the sample is held by the ten biggest clonotypes. In the paper's terms, the time point label means: persistent/refractory GD, antithyroid drugs over 5 years with positive TRAb. RNA was extracted from PBMCs in TRIzol for both TCR sequencing and RNA sequencing.

Specimen: peripheral blood mononuclear cells (PBMCs), collected when the disease was refractory, from a patient treated with antithyroid drugs. Every receptor here comes from a female donor with Graves disease.

V and J are TRBV20-1 and TRBJ1-1; TRBD1 matches at 7 bases. There are 15 residues in the CDR3. The germline gives CDR1 DFQATT, CDR2 SNEGSKA (reference sequence). V lost 3 bases to trimming and J lost 6 bases; unmatched junction nucleotides: 13. This chain's CDR3 is CSASGVGGGSPEAFF. Written as DNA, the CDR3 is TGCAGTGCTAGCGGGGTGGGAGGGGGCTCTCCTGAAGCTTTCTTT.

This clonotype has at least ten counts. V usage is TRBV18 and J usage is TRBJ2-7; D is unclear. The CDR3 totals 13 residues. Trimming pared 8 bases from V and 2 bases from J, leaving 13 bases between. Germline loops: CDR1 KGHSH, CDR2 LQKENI. CDR3 loop: CASSPRSAYEQYF. CDR3 nucleotide sequence: TGTGCCAGCAGCCCCAGGTCTGCCTACGAGCAGTACTTC.

This clonotype showed up many times. This sequence joins TRBV6-1 and TRBJ1-2, with TRBD1 identical over 9 bases. The CDR3 is made up of 14 amino acids. V gave up 7 bases and J gave up 8 bases; unmatched junction bases: 11. Per the germline V gene, CDR1 is MNHNS and CDR2 is SASEGT. CDR3 sequence: CASKLPGQGHGYTF. DNA for the CDR3: TGTGCCAGCAAACTACCGGGACAGGGCCACGGCTACACCTTC.

This clonotype was detected ten times or more. The chain has TRBV6-1 and TRBJ1-5; TRBD1 might be the D (5 bases). In germline, CDR1 is MNHNS, CDR2 SASEGT. Trimming left V 6 bases short and J 6 bases short, with 15 bases between. There are 14 residues in the CDR3. The CDR3 loop is CASRGVGSGQPQHF. The CDR3 DNA reads TGTGCCAGCAGGGGGGTGGGGTCTGGTCAGCCCCAGCATTTT.

This chain uses TRBV5-5 with TRBJ1-4; possible D gene TRBD1, 5 bases. The V and J ends lost 1 base and 3 bases respectively, with 10 bases between them. The CDR3 has 15 residues. The V gene's germline CDR1 is SGHKS and CDR2 YYEKEE (reference sequence). CDR3 sequence: CASSLIGGANEKLFF. DNA of the CDR3: TGTGCCAGCAGCTTGATTGGGGGGGCTAATGAAAAACTGTTTTTT.

This clonotype was picked up a small number of times. This chain links TRBV20-1 with TRBJ2-1; D may be TRBD2 (5 bases). Germline V gives CDR1 DFQATT, CDR2 SNEGSKA (reference sequence). CDR3 size: 11 residues. With 5 bases removed from V and 7 bases from J, the gap between germline ends came to 9 bases. The CDR3 nucleotides read TGCAGTGCTTTGAGGGTGAATGAGCAGTTCTTC. Translating it yields CSALRVNEQFF.

In this sample, this clonotype turned up a few times. The V call is TRBV7-2, the J call TRBJ2-7, with a weak D call TRBD1 (6 bases). Germline CDR1 is SGHTA and CDR2 is FQGNSA. Trimming removed 3 bases from V and 2 bases from J, with 14 bases in between. The length of the CDR3 is 15 residues. The CDR3 protein is CASSFSGQSPYEQYF. In DNA, the CDR3 is TGTGCCAGCAGCTTCTCTGGACAGAGTCCCTACGAGCAGTACTTC.

This clonotype was counted once. The chain is built from TRBV7-9 and TRBJ2-7; 7 bases are a match to TRBD1. CDR1 SEHNR and CDR2 FQNEAQ come from the germline V gene (reference sequence). The CDR3 has 13 amino acids. Trimming took 2 bases from V and 6 from J; bases not matched to a gene: 4. The CDR3 DNA follows: TGTGCCAGCAGCTTAACAGGGGATACCGAGCAGTACTTC. Translating gives CASSLTGDTEQYF.

This clonotype was seen ten or more times. V is TRBV2 and J is TRBJ2-4; either TRBD1 or TRBD2 may fit D (5 bases each). Trimming took 4 bases from V and 6 from J, leaving 10 bases between them. The germline V gene has CDR1 SNHLY and CDR2 FYNNEI. The CDR3 loop spans 13 amino acids. CDR3 DNA sequence: TGTGCCAGCAGTGGGGGACGGGGAAACATTCAGTACTTC. This gives the protein CASSGGRGNIQYF.

This clonotype was detected ten times or more. The chain employs TRBV3-1 and TRBJ1-2, with 7 bases matching TRBD1. The CDR3 extends over 15 amino acids. V was pared by 3 bases and J by 2 bases, with 6 bases of the junction left unmatched. The germline CDR1 and CDR2 sequences are LGHDT and YNNKEL (reference sequence). The CDR3 coding sequence is TGTGCCAGCAGCCACGGGACAGTGGAGAACTATGGCTACACCTTC. It yields the protein CASSHGTVENYGYTF. The full variable domain, rest sourced from reference TRBV3-1 and TRBJ1-2, is DTAVSQTPKYLVTQMGNDKSIKCEQNLGHDTMYWYKQDSKKFLKIMFSYNNKELIINETVPNRFSPKSPDKAHLNLHINSLELGDSAVYFCASSHGTVENYGYTFGSGTRLTVV.

The chain combines TRBV27 with TRBJ2-2, with D possibly TRBD2 on 6 matching bases. Per the germline V gene, CDR1 is MNHEY and CDR2 is SMNVEV (reference sequence). The V end was cut by 8 bases, the J end by 4 bases, with 20 bases between. The CDR3 spans 16 residues. The CDR3, as DNA: TGTGCCAGCTGCCAGTGGCTAGGAGGGTCCACCGGGGAGCTGTTTTTT. Protein product: CASCQWLGGSTGELFF.

The chain combines TRBV7-3 with TRBJ1-3; D is undetermined. The germline gives CDR1 SGHTA, CDR2 FQGTGA. The V gene lost 0 bases and the J gene lost 0 bases, with 12 bases spanning the gap. CDR3 length equals 17 residues. The CDR3 coding sequence is TGTGCCAGCAGCTTAACGTTGGGCAGCCTCTCTGGAAACACCATATATTTT. Residues: CASSLTLGSLSGNTIYF.

This clonotype was detected ten times or more. CDR3 in DNA: TGTGCCAGCAGCCACAGGGATCCCTACGAGCAGTACTTC. This sequence encodes CASSHRDPYEQYF. The chain recombines TRBV28 with TRBJ2-7, with a possible D match to TRBD1 (6 bases). V was pared by 6 bases and J by 2 bases, with 11 bases between. The CDR3 consists of 13 residues. The germline V gene has CDR1 MDHEN and CDR2 SYDVKM.

In this sample, this clonotype turned up many times. The gene calls are TRBV7-9 and TRBJ1-4, with D hard to call. The CDR3 is made up of 15 amino acids. Trimming left V 1 base short and J 7 bases short, with 13 bases between. CDR1 is SEHNR and CDR2 is FQNEAQ in the germline V gene (reference sequence). The CDR3 loop reads CASSLVGRSGEKLFF. In nucleotides, the CDR3 is TGTGCCAGCAGCTTAGTTGGGCGCAGCGGTGAAAAACTGTTTTTT.

This clonotype was detected many times. The chain carries TRBV2 and TRBJ1-2, with D possibly TRBD1 on 6 matching bases. V shed 6 bases and J shed 2 bases, with 13 bases lying between them. This CDR3 comprises 14 residues. Germline CDR1 and CDR2: SNHLY and FYNNEI. Here the CDR3 reads CASSPSTGNYGYTF. CDR3 coding DNA: TGTGCCAGCAGCCCCAGTACAGGGAACTATGGCTACACCTTC.

This clonotype was counted between two and nine times. The chain has TRBV5-1 and TRBJ2-2; possible D gene TRBD2, 6 bases. Germline-derived CDR1 and CDR2 are SGHRS and YFSETQ. Between the trimmed V and J ends, which lost 1 base and 5 bases, there was a span of 12 bases. CDR3 length: 15 amino acids. The CDR3 protein is CASSLKTGETGELFF. CDR3 coding DNA: TGCGCCAGCAGCTTGAAAACGGGAGAAACCGGGGAGCTGTTTTTT.

This clonotype was counted at least ten times. The chain carries TRBV5-1 and TRBJ2-2; perhaps D is TRBD1 or TRBD2 (5 bases each). Trimming took off 0 bases at V and 6 bases at J, with 15 bases between the two ends. The V gene's germline CDR1 is SGHRS and CDR2 YFSETQ. CDR3 size: 16 residues. The CDR3 nucleotides read TGCGCCAGCAGCTTGGAGGGACCGAGAATTGCCGGGGAGCTGTTTTTT. Amino acid sequence: CASSLEGPRIAGELFF.

The chain recombines TRBV29-1 with TRBJ2-7; D may be TRBD1 (5 bases). The V and J ends lost 6 bases and 5 bases respectively, with 11 bases between them. Germline loops: CDR1 SQVTM, CDR2 ANQGSEA. This CDR3 has 11 amino acids. The CDR3, as DNA: TGCAGCGTCGCGACAGTCCACGAGCAGTACTTC. Its translation: CSVATVHEQYF.

This clonotype was detected ten times or more. The chain links TRBV28 to TRBJ2-2; TRBD1 matches at 7 bases. Germline V gives CDR1 MDHEN, CDR2 SYDVKM. The CDR3 has 14 amino acids. V lost 8 bases and J lost 1; bases outside the gene matches: 4. CDR3 amino acids: CASSGTVNTGELFF. The CDR3 coding sequence is TGTGCCAGCTCCGGGACAGTGAACACCGGGGAGCTGTTTTTT.

This clonotype appeared a few times. The V call is TRBV11-2, the J call TRBJ2-3; D is unclear. The CDR3 extends over 14 amino acids. Trimming removed 1 base from V and 3 bases from J, with 8 bases in between. Germline CDR1 and CDR2: SGHAT and FQNNGV. The CDR3 bases are TGTGCCAGCAGCTTAGGAAGACCTACAGATACGCAGTATTTT. Translation gives CASSLGRPTDTQYF.

This chain links TRBV19 with TRBJ2-7; D is possibly TRBD1 or TRBD2 (6 bases each). CDR1 LNHDA and CDR2 SQIVND come from the germline V gene (reference sequence). Trimming cost V 5 bases and J 5 bases, with 13 bases left between them. This CDR3 region has 13 residues. CDR3 residues: CASSDLRGDEQYF. DNA for the CDR3: TGTGCCAGTAGTGACCTTAGGGGGGACGAGCAGTACTTC.